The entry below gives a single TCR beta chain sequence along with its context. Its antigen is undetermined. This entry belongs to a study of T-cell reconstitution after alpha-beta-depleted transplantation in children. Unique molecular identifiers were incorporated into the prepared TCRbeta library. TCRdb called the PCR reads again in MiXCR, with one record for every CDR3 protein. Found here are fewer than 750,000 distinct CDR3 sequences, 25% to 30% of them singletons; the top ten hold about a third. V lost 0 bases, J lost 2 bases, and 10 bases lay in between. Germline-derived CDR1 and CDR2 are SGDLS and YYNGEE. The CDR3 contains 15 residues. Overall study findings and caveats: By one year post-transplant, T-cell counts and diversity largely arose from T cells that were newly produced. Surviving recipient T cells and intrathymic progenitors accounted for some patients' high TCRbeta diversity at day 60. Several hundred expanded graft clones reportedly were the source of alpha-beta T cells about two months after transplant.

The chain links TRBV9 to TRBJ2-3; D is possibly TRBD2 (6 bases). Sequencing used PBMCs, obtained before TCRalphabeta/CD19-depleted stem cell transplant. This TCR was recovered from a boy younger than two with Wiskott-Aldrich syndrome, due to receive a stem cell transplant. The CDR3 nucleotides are TGTGCCAGCAGCGTAGCGGCGGGATTCACAGATACGCAGTATTTT. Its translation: CASSVAAGFTDTQYF.